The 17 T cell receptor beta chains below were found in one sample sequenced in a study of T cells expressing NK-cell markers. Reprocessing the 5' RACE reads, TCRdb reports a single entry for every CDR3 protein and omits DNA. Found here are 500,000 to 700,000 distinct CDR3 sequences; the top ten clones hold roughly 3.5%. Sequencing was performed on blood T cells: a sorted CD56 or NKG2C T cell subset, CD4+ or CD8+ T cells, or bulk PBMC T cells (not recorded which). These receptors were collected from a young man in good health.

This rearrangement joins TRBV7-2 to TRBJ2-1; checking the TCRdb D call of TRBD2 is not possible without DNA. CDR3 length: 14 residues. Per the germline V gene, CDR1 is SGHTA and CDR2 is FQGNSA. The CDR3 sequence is CASSSRLARNEQFF.

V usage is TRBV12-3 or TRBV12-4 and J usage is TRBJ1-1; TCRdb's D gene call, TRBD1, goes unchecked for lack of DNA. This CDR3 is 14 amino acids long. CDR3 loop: CASSFSQGNTEAFF.

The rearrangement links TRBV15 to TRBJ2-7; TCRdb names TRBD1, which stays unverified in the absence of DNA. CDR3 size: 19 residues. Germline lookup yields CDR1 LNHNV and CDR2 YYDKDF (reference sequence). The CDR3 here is CATSRASPGGAGGSYEQYF.

The CDR3 loop reads CSASWNGGRLGITRTMEQFF. The chain joins TRBV20-1 to TRBJ2-1; the D gene TCRdb calls, TRBD1, cannot be checked with no DNA. CDR1 is DFQATT and CDR2 is SNEGSKA in the germline V gene (reference sequence). The CDR3 covers 20 residues.

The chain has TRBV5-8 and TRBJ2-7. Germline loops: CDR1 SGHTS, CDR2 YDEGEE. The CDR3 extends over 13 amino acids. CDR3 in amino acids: CASSWDRVYEQYF. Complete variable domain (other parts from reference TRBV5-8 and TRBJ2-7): EAGVTQSPTHLIKTRGQQATLRCSPISGHTSVYWYQQALGLGLQFLLWYDEGEERNRGNFPPRFSGRQFPNYSSELNVNALELEDSALYLCASSWDRVYEQYFGPGTRLTVT.

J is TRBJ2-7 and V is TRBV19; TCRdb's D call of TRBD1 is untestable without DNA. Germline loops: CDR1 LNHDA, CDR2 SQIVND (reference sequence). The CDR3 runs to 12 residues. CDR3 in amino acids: CASGSTARQQYF. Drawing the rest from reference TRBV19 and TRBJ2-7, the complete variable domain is DGGITQSPKYLFRKEGQNVTLSCEQNLNHDAMYWYRQDPGQGLRLIYYSQIVNDFQKGDIAEGYSVSREKKESFPLTVTSAQKNPTAFYLCASGSTARQQYFGPGTRLTVT.

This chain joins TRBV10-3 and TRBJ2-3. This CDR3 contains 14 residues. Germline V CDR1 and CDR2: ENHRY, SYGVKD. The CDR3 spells CAISKGVDTDTQYF.

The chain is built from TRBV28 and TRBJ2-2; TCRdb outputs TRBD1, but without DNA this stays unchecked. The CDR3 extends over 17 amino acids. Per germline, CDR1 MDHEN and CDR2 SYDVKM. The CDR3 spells CASRRPTGRSNTGELFF.

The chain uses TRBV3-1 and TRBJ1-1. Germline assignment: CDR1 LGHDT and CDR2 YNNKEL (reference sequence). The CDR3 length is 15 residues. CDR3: CASSQDLMAITEAFF.

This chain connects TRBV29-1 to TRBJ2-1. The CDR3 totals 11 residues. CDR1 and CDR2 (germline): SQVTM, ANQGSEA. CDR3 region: CSGLEYNEQFF.

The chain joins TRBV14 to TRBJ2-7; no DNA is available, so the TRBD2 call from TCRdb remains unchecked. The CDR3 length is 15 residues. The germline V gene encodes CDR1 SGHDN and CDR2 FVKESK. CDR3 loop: CASTSCTGPTHEQYF.

CDR3: CASSLGVRGHNTGELFF. The chain links TRBV5-5 to TRBJ2-2; TCRdb outputs TRBD1, but without DNA this stays unchecked. Germline loops: CDR1 SGHKS, CDR2 YYEKEE (reference sequence). This CDR3 is built from 17 residues.

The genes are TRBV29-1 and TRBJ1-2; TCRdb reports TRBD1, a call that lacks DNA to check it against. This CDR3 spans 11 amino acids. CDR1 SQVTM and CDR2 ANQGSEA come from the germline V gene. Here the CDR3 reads CSVMSGDGYTF.

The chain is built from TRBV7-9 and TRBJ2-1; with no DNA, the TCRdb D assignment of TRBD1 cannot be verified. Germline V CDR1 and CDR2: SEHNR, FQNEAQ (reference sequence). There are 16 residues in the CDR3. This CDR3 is CASSRNRASSYNEQFF.

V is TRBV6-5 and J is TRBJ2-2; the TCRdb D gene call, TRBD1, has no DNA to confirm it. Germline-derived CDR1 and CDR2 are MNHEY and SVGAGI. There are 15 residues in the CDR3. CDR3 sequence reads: CASSYSETGSGELFF.

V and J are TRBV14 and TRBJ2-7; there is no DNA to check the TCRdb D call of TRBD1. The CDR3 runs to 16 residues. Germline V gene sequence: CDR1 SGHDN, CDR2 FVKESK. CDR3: CASSQGWLQGNYEQYF.

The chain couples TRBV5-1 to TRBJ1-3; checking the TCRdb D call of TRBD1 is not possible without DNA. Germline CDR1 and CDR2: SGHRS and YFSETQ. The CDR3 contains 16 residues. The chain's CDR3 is CASSKGQLSDRNTIYF.